This TCR beta chain was identified during a study of blood T cell repertoires in COVID-19. Study information: COVID-19 samples collected from the United States, Italy and Spain covered acute and convalescent phases. The cDNA or gDNA used as material had been derived from T cells, B-cell-depleted T cells, or PBMCs.

Germline CDR1 reads SGHVS; CDR2 reads FQNEAQ. The CDR3 spans 15 residues. J gave up 1 base and V 0 bases, and 2 bases lay outside the gene matches. Original data processing: The authors estimated nucleated cell counts from reference gene primer amplification. This table comes from immunoSEQ multiplex PCR, and its TCRdb copy is limited to in-frame clones, with some not included. V, J and clone size reflect that table, while D and trimming were determined from the DNA. The sample consists of tens of thousands of clones, 78% of them appearing once. Material for sequencing was peripheral blood. The chain recombines TRBV7-8 with TRBJ2-7; 8 nucleotides agree with TRBD1. The TCR originated in a human donor in a cohort sampled during active COVID-19. The CDR3 here is CASSLAGTGSYEQYF. DNA for the CDR3: TGTGCCAGCAGCTTAGCCGGGACAGGTTCCTACGAGCAGTACTTC. Filled out from reference TRBV7-8 and TRBJ2-7, the complete variable domain reads GAGVSQSPRYKVAKRGQDVALRCDPISGHVSLFWYQQALGQGPEFLTYFQNEAQLDKSGLPSDRFFAERPEGSVSTLKIQRTQQEDSAVYLCASSLAGTGSYEQYFGPGTRLTVT.